This T cell receptor (beta chain) emerged from a study of CD8+ T cells in alopecia areata. This clone was detected ten times or more. Its antigen remains unknown. With V trimmed by 6 bases and J by 8 bases, 6 bases remained unmatched. Germline V gene sequence: CDR1 MDHEN, CDR2 SYDVKM. This CDR3 region has 12 residues. Study results and caveats: Relative to mice, TCR sharing across patients was less clear, a difference possibly HLA-related.

It was cDNA, reverse transcribed from extracted RNA, that served as the sequencing template. TCRdb's copy holds only in-frame clones and misses some; the assay was immunoSEQ multiplex PCR. The sample lists some 95,000 clones; about 45% were seen once. This clonotype was sampled from a human donor with alopecia areata. This chain links TRBV28 with TRBJ1-2; TRBD1 agrees at 7 bases. Sequenced sample: CD4+ T cells sorted from blood. For the CDR3, the DNA is TGTGCCAGCAGGCAGGGGGGAGAGGGCTACACCTTC. Protein: CASRQGGEGYTF.